This T cell receptor (beta chain) emerged from a study of identical twins. Study-wide points: Researchers caution that invariant MAIT and iNKT cells could partly confound zero-insertion analyses. Carriage of fewer insertions was seen in abundant cord blood beta clonotypes, whereas memory repertoires showed none. Twin pairs had excess sharing that was weaker in beta out-of-frame sequences.

TCRdb re-called the 5' RACE reads through MiXCR, storing one row per CDR3 protein. The sample lists about 890,000 distinct CDR3 sequences; roughly an eighth were seen once. In regard to this clonotype: Antigen: not known.

The germline gives CDR1 SGHRS, CDR2 YFSETQ. Trimming took off 0 bases at V and 5 bases at J, with 8 bases between the two ends. The CDR3 loop spans 13 amino acids. Healthy Caucasian individuals made up all the donors. The same data also contributed to another study, on yellow fever vaccine responses in identical twins.

The sequencing sample was made of PBMCs. The source of this sequence is a woman aged 18-29 years in good health. The chain uses TRBV5-1 and TRBJ2-5, with D unclear. CDR3 protein: CASSLAVFETQYF. As DNA, the CDR3 is TGCGCCAGCAGCTTGGCCGTATTTGAGACCCAGTACTTC.